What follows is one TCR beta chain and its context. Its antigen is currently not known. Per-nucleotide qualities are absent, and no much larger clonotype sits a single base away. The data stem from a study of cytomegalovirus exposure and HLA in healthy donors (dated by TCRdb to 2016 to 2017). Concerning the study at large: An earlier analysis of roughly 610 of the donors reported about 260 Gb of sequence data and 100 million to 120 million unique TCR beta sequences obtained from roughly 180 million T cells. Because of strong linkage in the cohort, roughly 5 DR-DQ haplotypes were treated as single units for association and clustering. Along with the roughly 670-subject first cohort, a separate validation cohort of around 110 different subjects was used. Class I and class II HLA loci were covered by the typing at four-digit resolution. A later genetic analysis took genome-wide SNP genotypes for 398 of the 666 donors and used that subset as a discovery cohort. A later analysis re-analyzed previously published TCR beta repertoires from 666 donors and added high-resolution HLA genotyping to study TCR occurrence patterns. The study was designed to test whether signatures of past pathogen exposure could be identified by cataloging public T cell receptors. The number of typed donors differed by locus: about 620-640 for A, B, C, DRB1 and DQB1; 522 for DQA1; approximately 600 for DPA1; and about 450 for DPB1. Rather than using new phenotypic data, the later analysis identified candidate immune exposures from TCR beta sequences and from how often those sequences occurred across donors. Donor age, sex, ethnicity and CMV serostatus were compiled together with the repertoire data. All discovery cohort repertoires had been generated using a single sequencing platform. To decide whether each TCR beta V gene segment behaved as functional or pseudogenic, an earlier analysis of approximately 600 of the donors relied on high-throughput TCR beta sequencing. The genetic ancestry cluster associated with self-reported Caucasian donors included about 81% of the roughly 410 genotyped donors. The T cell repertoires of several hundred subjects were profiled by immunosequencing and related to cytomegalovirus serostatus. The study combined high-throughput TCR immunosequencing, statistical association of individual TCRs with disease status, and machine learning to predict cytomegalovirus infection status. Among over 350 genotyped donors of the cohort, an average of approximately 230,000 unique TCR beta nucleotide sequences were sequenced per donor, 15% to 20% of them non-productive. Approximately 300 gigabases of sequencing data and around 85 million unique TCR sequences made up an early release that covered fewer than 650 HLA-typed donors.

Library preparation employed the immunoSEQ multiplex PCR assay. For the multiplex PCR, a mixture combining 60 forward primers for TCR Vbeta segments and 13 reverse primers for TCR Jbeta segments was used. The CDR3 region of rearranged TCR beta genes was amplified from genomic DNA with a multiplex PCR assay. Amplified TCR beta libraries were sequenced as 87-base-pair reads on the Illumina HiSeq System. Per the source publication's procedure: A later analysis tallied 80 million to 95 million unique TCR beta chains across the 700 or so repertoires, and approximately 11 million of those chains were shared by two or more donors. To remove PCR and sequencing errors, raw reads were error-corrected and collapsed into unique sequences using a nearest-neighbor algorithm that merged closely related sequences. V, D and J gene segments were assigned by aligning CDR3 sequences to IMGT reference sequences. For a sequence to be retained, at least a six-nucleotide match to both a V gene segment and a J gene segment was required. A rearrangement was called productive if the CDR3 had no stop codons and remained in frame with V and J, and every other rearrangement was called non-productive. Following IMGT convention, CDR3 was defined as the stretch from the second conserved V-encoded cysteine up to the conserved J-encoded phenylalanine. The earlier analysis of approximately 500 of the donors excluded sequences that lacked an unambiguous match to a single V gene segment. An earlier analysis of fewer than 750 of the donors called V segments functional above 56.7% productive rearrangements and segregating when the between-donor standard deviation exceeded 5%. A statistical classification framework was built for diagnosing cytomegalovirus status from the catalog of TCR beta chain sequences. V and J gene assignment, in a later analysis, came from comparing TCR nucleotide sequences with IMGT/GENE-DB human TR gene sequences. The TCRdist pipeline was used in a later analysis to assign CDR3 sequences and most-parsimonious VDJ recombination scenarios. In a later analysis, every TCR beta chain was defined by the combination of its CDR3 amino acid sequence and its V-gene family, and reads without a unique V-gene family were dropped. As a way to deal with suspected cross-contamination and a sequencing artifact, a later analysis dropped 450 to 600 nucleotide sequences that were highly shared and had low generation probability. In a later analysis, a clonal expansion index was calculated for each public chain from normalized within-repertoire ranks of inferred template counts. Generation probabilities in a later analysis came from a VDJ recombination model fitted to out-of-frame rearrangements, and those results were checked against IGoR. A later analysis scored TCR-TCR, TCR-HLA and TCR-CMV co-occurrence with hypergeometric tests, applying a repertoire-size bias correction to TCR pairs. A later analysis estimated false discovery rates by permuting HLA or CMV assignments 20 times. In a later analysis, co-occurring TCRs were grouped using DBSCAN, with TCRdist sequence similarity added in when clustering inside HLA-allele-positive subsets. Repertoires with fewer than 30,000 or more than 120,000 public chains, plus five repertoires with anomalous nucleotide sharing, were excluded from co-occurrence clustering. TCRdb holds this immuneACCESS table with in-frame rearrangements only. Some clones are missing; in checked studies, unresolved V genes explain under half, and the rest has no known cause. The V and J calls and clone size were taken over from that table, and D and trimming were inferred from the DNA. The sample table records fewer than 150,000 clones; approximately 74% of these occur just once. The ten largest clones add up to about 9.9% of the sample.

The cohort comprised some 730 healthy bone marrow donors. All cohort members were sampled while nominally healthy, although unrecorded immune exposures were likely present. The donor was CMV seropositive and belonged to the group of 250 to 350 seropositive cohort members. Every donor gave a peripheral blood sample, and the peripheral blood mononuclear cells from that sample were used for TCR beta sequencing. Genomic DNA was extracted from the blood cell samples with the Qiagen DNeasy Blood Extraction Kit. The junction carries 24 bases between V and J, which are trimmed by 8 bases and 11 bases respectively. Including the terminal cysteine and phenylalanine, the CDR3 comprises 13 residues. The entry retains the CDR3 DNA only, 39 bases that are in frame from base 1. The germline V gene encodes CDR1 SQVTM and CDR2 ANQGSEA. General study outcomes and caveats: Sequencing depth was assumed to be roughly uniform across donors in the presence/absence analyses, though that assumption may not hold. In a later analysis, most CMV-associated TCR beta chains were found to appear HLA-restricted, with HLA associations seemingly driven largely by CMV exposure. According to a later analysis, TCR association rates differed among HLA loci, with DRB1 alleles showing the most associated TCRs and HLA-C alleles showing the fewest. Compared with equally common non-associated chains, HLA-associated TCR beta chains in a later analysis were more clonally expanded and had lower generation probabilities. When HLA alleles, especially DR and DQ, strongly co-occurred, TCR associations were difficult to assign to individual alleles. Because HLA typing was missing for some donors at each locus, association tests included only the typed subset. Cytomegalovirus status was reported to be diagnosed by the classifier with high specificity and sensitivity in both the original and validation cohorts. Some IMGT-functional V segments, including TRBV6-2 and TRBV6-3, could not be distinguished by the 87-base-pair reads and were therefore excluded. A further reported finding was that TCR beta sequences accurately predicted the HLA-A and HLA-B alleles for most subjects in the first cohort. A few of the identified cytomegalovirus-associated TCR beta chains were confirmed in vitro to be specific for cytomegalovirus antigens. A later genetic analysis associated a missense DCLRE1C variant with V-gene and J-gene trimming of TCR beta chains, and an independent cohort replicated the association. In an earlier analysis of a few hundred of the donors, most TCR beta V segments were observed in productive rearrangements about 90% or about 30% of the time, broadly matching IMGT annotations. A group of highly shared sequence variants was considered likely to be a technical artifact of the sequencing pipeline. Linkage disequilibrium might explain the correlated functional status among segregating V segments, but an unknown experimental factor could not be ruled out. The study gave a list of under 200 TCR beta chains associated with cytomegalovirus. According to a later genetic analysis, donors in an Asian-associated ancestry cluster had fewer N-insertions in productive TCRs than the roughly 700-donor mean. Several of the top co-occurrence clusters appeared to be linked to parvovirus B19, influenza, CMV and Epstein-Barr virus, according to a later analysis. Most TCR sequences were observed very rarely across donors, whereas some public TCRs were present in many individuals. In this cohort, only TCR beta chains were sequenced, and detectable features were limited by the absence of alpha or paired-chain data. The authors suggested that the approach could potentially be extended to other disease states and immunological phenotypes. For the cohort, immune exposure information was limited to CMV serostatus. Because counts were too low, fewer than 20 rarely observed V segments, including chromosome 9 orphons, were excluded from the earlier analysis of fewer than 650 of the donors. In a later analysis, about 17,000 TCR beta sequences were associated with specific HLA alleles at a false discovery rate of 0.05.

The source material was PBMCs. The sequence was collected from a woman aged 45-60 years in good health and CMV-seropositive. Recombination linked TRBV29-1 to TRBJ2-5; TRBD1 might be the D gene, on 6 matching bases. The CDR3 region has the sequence CSYSGGRGGEQYF. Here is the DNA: TGCAGCTACTCTGGGGGCCGCGGCGGTGAGCAGTACTTC. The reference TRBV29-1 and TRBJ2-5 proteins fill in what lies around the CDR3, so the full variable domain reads SAVISQKPSRDICQRGTSLTIQCQVDSQVTMMFWYRQQPGQSLTLIATANQGSEATYESGFVIDKFPISRPNLTFSTLTVSNMSPEDSSIYLCSYSGGRGGEQYFGPGTRLLVL.